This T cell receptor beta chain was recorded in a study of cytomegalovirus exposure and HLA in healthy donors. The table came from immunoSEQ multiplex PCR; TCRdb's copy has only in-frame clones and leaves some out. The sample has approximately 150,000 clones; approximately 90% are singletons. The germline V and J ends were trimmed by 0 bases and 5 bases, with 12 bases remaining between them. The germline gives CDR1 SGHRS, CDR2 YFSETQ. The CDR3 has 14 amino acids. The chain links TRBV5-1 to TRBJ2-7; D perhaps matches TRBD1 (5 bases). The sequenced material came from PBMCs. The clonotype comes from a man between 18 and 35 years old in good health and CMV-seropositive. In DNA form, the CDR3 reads TGCGCCAGCAGCTTGGCAGGGTACCTAAACGAGCAGTACTTC. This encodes CASSLAGYLNEQYF.